The rows below give T cell receptor beta chains drawn from one sample of a study of OX40 agonist ivuxolimab in advanced cancers. Data came from immunoSEQ multiplex PCR; TCRdb stores just in-frame clones and leaves some out. The sample records some 15,000 clones, approximately 85% being singletons. The sample was CD4+ or CD8+ T cells sorted from blood, taken in a trial of the OX40 agonist ivuxolimab. The receptors stem from an adult with an advanced solid tumor such as melanoma, head and neck, liver or kidney cancer. CDR3s include the opening cysteine and the closing phenylalanine or tryptophan. A D gene is named only where the DNA matches it firmly. Only part of the rows carry a size: once, few, many, or a class if the clone is expanded.

TRBV9	TRBJ2-1	NA	TRBD2	TGTGCCAGCAGCCTACTAGCGGGAGGGCTAAGGGAGCAGTTCTTC	CASSLLAGGLREQFF
TRBV7-6	TRBJ2-7	NA	TRBD1	TGTGCCAGCAGCCCTAACGAAAGACAGGGTGGGTACGAGCAGTACTTC	CASSPNERQGGYEQYF
TRBV9	TRBJ2-3	once	TRBD2	TGTGCCAGCAGCGCCATAGCGGGACGGGAGACAGATACGCAGTATTTT	CASSAIAGRETDTQYF
TRBV2	TRBJ1-1	NA	TRBD1	TGTGCCAGCACCCCGACAGGGGGCTCTTTGGGCACTGAAGCTTTCTTT	CASTPTGGSLGTEAFF
TRBV2	TRBJ2-1	few	NA	TGTGCCAGCAGTTCGTCAGAAGAGTTGAACAATGAGCAGTTCTTC	CASSSSEELNNEQFF
TRBV18	TRBJ2-3	NA	NA	TGTGCCAGCTCACTCGACGGCACAGATACGCAGTATTTT	CASSLDGTDTQYF
TRBV19	TRBJ2-2	NA	NA	TGTGCCAGTAGTCCGTTCAATCCCGGGGAGCTGTTTTTT	CASSPFNPGELFF
TRBV7-9	TRBJ1-2	NA	NA	TGTGCCAGCAGCTTGGGACCTGGCTACACCTTC	CASSLGPGYTF
TRBV7-2	TRBJ2-7	NA	NA	TGTGCCAGCAGCTTAGATCTAACGGGACCCTACGAGCAGTACTTC	CASSLDLTGPYEQYF
TRBV6-1	TRBJ1-5	NA	TRBD1	TGTGCCAGCAGTGATCGACAGGGCGGGCCCCAGCATTTT	CASSDRQGGPQHF
TRBV5-5	TRBJ2-1	NA	NA	TGTGCCAGCAGCCGATGGGACTGGGGCGGGACCTCCTACAATGAGCAGTTCTTC	CASSRWDWGGTSYNEQFF
TRBV7-6	TRBJ2-7	NA	TRBD2	TGTGCCAGCAGCTTAGGCGGGAGCCCCTCCTACGAGCAGTACTTC	CASSLGGSPSYEQYF